This TCR beta chain was sequenced during a study of cytomegalovirus exposure and HLA in healthy donors. The method was immunoSEQ multiplex PCR; TCRdb's version includes in-frame clones alone and lacks a portion of them. The profile covers over 100,000 clones, with over 75% appearing a single time and about 6.3% taken by the ten largest. Whole-study findings and limits: Among TCR sequences, most were rare, though some public TCRs appeared in many donors. There were a few CMV-associated chains whose specificity for CMV antigens was confirmed in vitro.

The CDR3 contains 13 residues when both ends are counted. Germline assignment: CDR1 MNHEY and CDR2 SVGAGI. This clone has a single count. Its target is unknown. Because the CDR3's place on the DNA is in doubt, the DNA is left out and the CDR3 is given as listed by TCRdb. The gene calls are TRBV6-5 and TRBJ1-2; the table's D call, TRBD1, was not checked against the DNA. This TCR came from a woman aged 18 to 35 in good health and CMV-seropositive. Sample: PBMCs. The CDR3 here is CASSFGSGYGYTF.